This T cell receptor (beta chain) was captured in a study of blood T cell repertoires in COVID-19. Study at large: Specimens from acute and convalescent COVID-19 originated in the United States, Italy and Spain. T cells, B-cell-depleted T cells, or PBMCs provided the cDNA or gDNA that served as material.

The CDR3 extends over 13 amino acids. Trimming pared 1 base from V and 3 bases from J, leaving 7 bases between. The V gene's germline CDR1 is SEHNR and CDR2 FQNEAQ (reference sequence). Measured with immunoSEQ multiplex PCR; TCRdb has only the in-frame clones, and not every one. The sample has about 180,000 clones; about 86% are singletons. The receptor comes from a man aged 45 to 65 with active or convalescent COVID-19. V and J are TRBV7-9 and TRBJ2-7, with a tentative D call TRBD1 (5 bases). Input material: peripheral blood. The DNA for the CDR3 is TGTGCCAGCAGCTTAGGACAGATCTACGAGCAGTACTTC. Encoded protein: CASSLGQIYEQYF. Drawing the rest from reference TRBV7-9 and TRBJ2-7, the complete variable domain is DTGVSQNPRHKITKRGQNVTFRCDPISEHNRLYWYRQTLGQGPEFLTYFQNEAQLEKSRLLSDRFSAERPKGSFSTLEIQRTEQGDSAMYLCASSLGQIYEQYFGPGTRLTVT.